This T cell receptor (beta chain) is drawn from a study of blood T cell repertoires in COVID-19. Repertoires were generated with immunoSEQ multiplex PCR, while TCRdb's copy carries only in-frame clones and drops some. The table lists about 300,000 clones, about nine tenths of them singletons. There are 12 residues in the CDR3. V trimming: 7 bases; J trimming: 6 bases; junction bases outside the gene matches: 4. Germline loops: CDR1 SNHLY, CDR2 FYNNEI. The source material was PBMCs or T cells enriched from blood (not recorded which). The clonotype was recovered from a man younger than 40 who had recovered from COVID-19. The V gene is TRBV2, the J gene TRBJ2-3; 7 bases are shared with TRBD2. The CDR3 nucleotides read TGTGCCAGCACCGGACTAGTGGATACGCAGTATTTT. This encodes CASTGLVDTQYF.